The 26 T cell receptor beta chains in this list originate from one sample, sequenced in a study of T cell responses to AZD1222 COVID-19 vaccine. The method was immunoSEQ multiplex PCR; TCRdb's version includes in-frame clones alone and lacks a portion of them. The data show about 85,000 clones, roughly nine tenths seen once. Material: peripheral blood, obtained on day 0 of AZD1222 vaccination. The receptors come from an adult in good health.

The chain uses TRBV28 and TRBJ2-7; D call uncertain. Trimming cost V 7 bases and J 0 bases, with 10 bases left between them. CDR3 length equals 13 residues. The germline CDR1 and CDR2 sequences are MDHEN and SYDVKM. CDR3 region: CASNPGSSYEQYF. The CDR3 DNA is TGTGCCAGCAACCCCGGGTCCTCCTACGAGCAGTACTTC.

The chain has TRBV5-4 and TRBJ2-7; 11 nucleotides agree with TRBD2. Germline trimming cut 2 bases from V and 4 bases from J; bases unmatched to any gene: 2. The germline V gene encodes CDR1 SGHNT and CDR2 YYREEE (reference sequence). The CDR3 length is 14 residues. CDR3 loop: CASSFSGGAYEQYF. The CDR3 DNA sequence: TGTGCCAGCAGCTTTAGCGGGGGGGCTTACGAGCAGTACTTC.

The J gene is TRBJ2-5, the V gene TRBV28, with 13 bases that match TRBD2. Trimming removed 4 bases from V and 4 bases from J; junction bases left unmatched: 3. CDR1 and CDR2 (germline): MDHEN, SYDVKM. This CDR3 region has 15 residues. The CDR3, as DNA: TGTGCCAGCAGTTGGACTAGCGGGAGTGGAGAGACCCAGTACTTC. This encodes CASSWTSGSGETQYF.

The chain links TRBV9 to TRBJ2-1; perhaps TRBD2 as D (6 bases). The CDR3 totals 17 residues. Germline V gene sequence: CDR1 SGDLS, CDR2 YYNGEE. V was shortened by 2 bases and J by 0 bases, with 15 bases between the two germline ends. CDR3 in amino acids: CASSVMGGTSSYNEQFF. CDR3 DNA sequence: TGTGCCAGCAGCGTGATGGGCGGGACGAGCTCCTACAATGAGCAGTTCTTC.

V and J are TRBV20-1 and TRBJ1-6; D unclear. The CDR3 is 13 amino acids. The ends were cut back, 4 bases at V and 7 bases at J, with 11 bases in the middle. Per the germline V gene, CDR1 is DFQATT and CDR2 is SNEGSKA (reference sequence). DNA of the CDR3: TGCAGTGCTAATGAACAGACGAATTCACCCCTCCACTTT. It specifies CSANEQTNSPLHF.

V gene TRBV25-1 combines with J gene TRBJ2-3, with D unresolved. Trimming stripped 2 bases from V and 1 base from J, with 4 bases between. The CDR3 is made up of 13 amino acids. The germline CDR1 and CDR2 sequences are MGHDK and SYGVNS. The chain's CDR3 is CASSEVRTDTQYF. The CDR3 DNA is TGTGCCAGCAGTGAAGTTCGCACAGATACGCAGTATTTT.

This rearrangement joins TRBV9 to TRBJ1-2; no clear D. From germline, CDR1 is SGDLS and CDR2 YYNGEE. CDR3 length: 11 residues. V lost 0 bases, J lost 10 bases, and 7 bases lay in between. CDR3 residues: CASSVGSDYTF. CDR3 DNA: TGTGCCAGCAGCGTAGGTTCGGACTACACCTTC.

This clone was counted between two and nine times. The chain recombines TRBV28 with TRBJ1-5, with D possibly matching TRBD1 (5 bases). Per the germline V gene, CDR1 is MDHEN and CDR2 is SYDVKM. CDR3 length: 15 residues. Trimming stripped 6 bases from V and 1 base from J, with 13 bases between. This CDR3 is CASSEGVLSNQPQHF. CDR3 coding DNA: TGTGCCAGCAGCGAAGGGGTCCTGAGCAATCAGCCCCAGCATTTT.

The rearrangement links TRBV10-2 to TRBJ2-2; 9 bases line up with TRBD2. V lost 0 bases to trimming and J lost 4 bases; unmatched junction nucleotides: 3. The CDR3 consists of 16 residues. Germline V gene data show CDR1 as WSHSY and CDR2 as SAAADI. The CDR3 sequence: CASSESAGGPTGELFF. CDR3 DNA: TGCGCCAGCAGTGAGTCTGCGGGGGGGCCCACCGGGGAGCTGTTTTTT.

This clone occurred once. This chain uses TRBV10-3 with TRBJ1-1; D is uncertain. The CDR3 is 13 residues long. Germline V gene lookup returns CDR1 ENHRY and CDR2 SYGVKD. Trimming cost V 0 bases and J 6 bases, with 8 bases left between them. For the CDR3, the DNA is TGTGCCATCAGTGAGTCGGCTGCCTCTGAAGCTTTCTTT. This translates into CAISESAASEAFF.

The chain has TRBV28 and TRBJ2-7; D is undetermined. CDR3 length: 12 amino acids. V lost 7 bases, J lost 0 bases, and 7 bases lay in between. Germline V gene data show CDR1 as MDHEN and CDR2 as SYDVKM. As DNA, the CDR3 is TGTGCCAGCAAGACGGCCTCCTACGAGCAGTACTTC. Translated: CASKTASYEQYF.

This rearrangement joins TRBV18 to TRBJ1-2; tentative D call: TRBD1 (6 bases). Trimming left V 0 bases short and J 2 bases short, with 13 bases between. Looked up from germline, CDR1 is KGHSH and CDR2 is LQKENI. This CDR3 contains 16 residues. The CDR3 reads CASSPPTLQGNYGYTF. Here the CDR3 DNA reads TGTGCCAGCTCACCACCGACCCTCCAGGGGAACTATGGCTACACCTTC. The whole variable domain, filled in from reference TRBV18 and TRBJ1-2, reads NAGVMQNPRHLVRRRGQEARLRCSPMKGHSHVYWYRQLPEEGLKFMVYLQKENIIDESGMPKERFSAEFPKEGPSILRIQQVVRGDSAAYFCASSPPTLQGNYGYTFGSGTRLTVV.

This clone was counted between two and nine times. V and J are TRBV4-3 and TRBJ2-7, with D uncertain. V lost 1 base to trimming and J lost 3 bases, with 10 bases between them. The CDR3 has 14 amino acids. Germline V gives CDR1 LGHNA, CDR2 YSLEER. CDR3 nucleotides: TGCGCCAGCAGCCAAGGTGAAGGCCGCTACGAGCAGTACTTC. Protein sequence: CASSQGEGRYEQYF.

The rearrangement joins TRBV5-1 to TRBJ2-1, with D unclear. Trimming stripped 0 bases from V and 6 bases from J, with 13 bases between. The V gene's germline CDR1 is SGHRS and CDR2 YFSETQ. There are 15 residues in the CDR3. CDR3 region: CASSLDQIRSNEQFF. The CDR3, as DNA: TGCGCCAGCAGCTTGGATCAGATTAGGAGCAATGAGCAGTTCTTC.

The V gene is TRBV5-6, the J gene TRBJ2-2; D is undetermined. Germline V gene data show CDR1 as SGHDT and CDR2 as YYEEEE. V shed 3 bases and J shed 4 bases, with 16 bases lying between them. The CDR3 has 16 amino acids. CDR3 in amino acids: CASSSTSGKLTGELFF. CDR3 nucleotide sequence: TGTGCCAGCAGCTCGACATCTGGAAAACTCACCGGGGAGCTGTTTTTT.

The chain joins TRBV6-5 to TRBJ1-5, with D perhaps TRBD1 (5 bases). CDR3 length equals 15 residues. The V end lost 9 bases, the J end lost 0 bases, and 15 bases lay between the germline ends. Germline V gives CDR1 MNHEY, CDR2 SVGAGI. This CDR3 reads CASQPEGPSNQPQHF. CDR3 bases: TGTGCCAGTCAACCGGAGGGACCTAGCAATCAGCCCCAGCATTTT.

This chain joins TRBV2 and TRBJ2-7, with D tentatively TRBD2 (5 bases). Germline CDR1 SNHLY, CDR2 FYNNEI. This CDR3 spans 13 amino acids. Trimming left V 6 bases short and J 3 bases short, with 12 bases between. CDR3 region: CASRTMGSYEQYF. CDR3 DNA: TGTGCCAGCAGGACGATGGGGAGCTACGAGCAGTACTTC. Based on the CDR3 plus reference TRBV2 and TRBJ2-7, the full variable domain is EPEVTQTPSHQVTQMGQEVILRCVPISNHLYFYWYRQILGQKVEFLVSFYNNEISEKSEIFDDQFSVERPDGSNFTLKIRSTKLEDSAMYFCASRTMGSYEQYFGPGTRLTVT.

This clone was recorded only once. The V call is TRBV6-5, the J call TRBJ1-1; the D gene is possibly TRBD1 (5 bases). This CDR3 contains 14 residues. Trimming stripped 6 bases from V and 4 bases from J, with 15 bases between. Germline lookup yields CDR1 MNHEY and CDR2 SVGAGI. CDR3 coding DNA: TGTGCCAGCAGCACTAGGGGAGGAGGCACTGAAGCTTTCTTT. This translates into CASSTRGGGTEAFF.

This sequence joins TRBV12-5 and TRBJ1-6; no clear D gene. Per the germline V gene, CDR1 is LGHNT and CDR2 is FRNRAP. This CDR3 has 18 residues. V dropped 1 base and J dropped 0 bases, with 13 bases sitting between them. This CDR3 is CASGLEQTPSSYNSPLHF. The DNA for the CDR3 is TGTGCTAGTGGTTTGGAACAAACACCAAGCTCCTATAATTCACCCCTCCACTTT.

V is TRBV6-5 and J is TRBJ1-5; D unclear. Trimming pared 0 bases from V and 4 bases from J, leaving 10 bases between. Germline lookup yields CDR1 MNHEY and CDR2 SVGAGI. The CDR3 is made up of 15 amino acids. CDR3 DNA sequence: TGTGCCAGCAGTTACTCAGGAACAGTAAATCAGCCCCAGCATTTT. Translated, it gives CASSYSGTVNQPQHF.

The chain uses TRBV19 and TRBJ1-3; TRBD1 matches 10 bases. CDR1 and CDR2 from the germline V gene are LNHDA and SQIVND (reference sequence). The CDR3 contains 18 residues. Trimming at V came to 5 bases and at J to 2 bases, leaving 12 bases not matched to a gene. This CDR3 is CASSPNPPGQGTGNTIYF. The CDR3 DNA is TGTGCCAGTAGTCCTAACCCCCCGGGACAGGGGACTGGAAACACCATATATTTT.

The J gene is TRBJ2-4, the V gene TRBV3-1 (or the pseudogene TRBV3-2); D is uncertain. The V end lost 1 base, the J end lost 0 bases, and 13 bases lay between the germline ends. Germline CDR1 LGHDT, CDR2 YNNKEL (reference sequence). The CDR3 runs to 17 residues. The CDR3 nucleotides are TGTGCCAGCAGCCAAGGTGTCCCAGGTCTAGCCAAAAACATTCAGTACTTC. Translated, it gives CASSQGVPGLAKNIQYF.

The chain employs TRBV7-6 and TRBJ1-3, with D possibly being TRBD1 (5 bases). V lost 1 base to trimming and J lost 1 base, with 14 bases between them. Germline V gene data show CDR1 as SGHVS and CDR2 as FNYEAQ. The CDR3 has 17 amino acids. Here the CDR3 DNA reads TGTGCCAGCAGCTTAGAGGCGGCGGCAGGGTCTGGAAACACCATATATTTT. Translating gives CASSLEAAAGSGNTIYF.

This chain uses TRBV11-2 with TRBJ1-4; TRBD1 is a possible D gene (6 bases). Trimming cost V 5 bases and J 8 bases, with 21 bases left between them. The CDR3 spans 16 residues. From germline, CDR1 is SGHAT and CDR2 FQNNGV. The CDR3 bases are TGTGCCAGCAGCCAAGATAGGACAGCCGGTAGGGAAAAACTGTTTTTT. It is translated as CASSQDRTAGREKLFF.

The chain has TRBV5-6 and TRBJ2-3; 8 bases are a match to TRBD2. V was clipped by 1 base and J by 4 bases; unmatched bases: 8. This CDR3 contains 16 residues. Germline CDR1 reads SGHDT; CDR2 reads YYEEEE. The CDR3 DNA is TGTGCCAGCAGCTTGCGGGGGGGCGCGTTGTCAGATACGCAGTATTTT. It translates to CASSLRGGALSDTQYF.

CDR3 loop: CASSLGQYNEKLFF. The CDR3 nucleotides are TGTGCCAGCAGCCTCGGACAGTATAATGAAAAACTGTTTTTT. The chain couples TRBV28 to TRBJ1-4; D perhaps matches TRBD1 (6 bases). Between the trimmed V and J ends, which lost 6 bases and 4 bases, there was a span of 12 bases. CDR1 MDHEN and CDR2 SYDVKM come from the germline V gene. The CDR3 contains 14 residues.